The 6 T cell receptor beta chains below were found in one sample sequenced in a study of cytomegalovirus exposure and HLA in healthy donors. Repertoires were generated with immunoSEQ multiplex PCR, while TCRdb's copy carries only in-frame clones and drops some. This sample has 150,000 to 200,000 clones, with 75% to 95% found just once. The material sequenced was PBMCs. The source of these receptors is a young woman in good health and CMV-seropositive.

This clone has a single count. The CDR3 loop is CASSQLQGINEKLFF. The DNA for the CDR3 is TGCGCCAGCAGCCAACTTCAGGGGATTAATGAAAAACTGTTTTTT. The genes are TRBV4-1 and TRBJ1-4; D perhaps matches TRBD1 (6 bases). The CDR3 is made up of 15 amino acids. Trimming took off 2 bases at V and 4 bases at J, with 11 bases between the two ends. The V gene's germline CDR1 is MGHRA and CDR2 YSYEKL.

The rearrangement joins TRBV13 to TRBJ1-5; D is perhaps TRBD1 (5 bases). The CDR3 is 15 residues long. The V gene's germline CDR1 is PRHDT and CDR2 FYEKMQ (reference sequence). V was pared by 4 bases and J by 6 bases, with 16 bases between. The CDR3 loop reads CASSSTEAGGQPQHF. The CDR3 bases are TGTGCCAGCAGCTCGACCGAGGCGGGGGGTCAGCCCCAGCATTTT.

The gene calls are TRBV7-9 and TRBJ2-1, with TRBD2 matching 14 bases. This CDR3 has 17 amino acids. Germline-derived CDR1 and CDR2 are SEHNR and FQNEAQ (reference sequence). Trimming took 5 bases from V and 3 from J; bases not matched to a gene: 6. CDR3 in DNA: TGTGCCAGCAGCATCGGACTAGCGGGGGGACTCTACAATGAGCAGTTCTTC. Amino acids: CASSIGLAGGLYNEQFF. The full variable domain, rest sourced from reference TRBV7-9 and TRBJ2-1, is DTGVSQNPRHKITKRGQNVTFRCDPISEHNRLYWYRQTLGQGPEFLTYFQNEAQLEKSRLLSDRFSAERPKGSFSTLEIQRTEQGDSAMYLCASSIGLAGGLYNEQFFGPGTRLTVL.

The J gene is TRBJ2-3, the V gene TRBV4-1; no reliable D call. The V gene lost 0 bases and the J gene lost 0 bases, with 4 bases spanning the gap. The germline V gene has CDR1 MGHRA and CDR2 YSYEKL. CDR3 length equals 14 residues. CDR3 nucleotides: TGCGCCAGCAGCCAAGATGAGAGCACAGATACGCAGTATTTT. Translating gives CASSQDESTDTQYF.

This clone is a singleton in its sample. The V and J genes are TRBV10-3 and TRBJ2-5; weak D call: TRBD2 (6 bases). V was cut by 10 bases and J by 2 bases, with 17 bases left in between. Germline values: CDR1 ENHRY, CDR2 SYGVKD. The CDR3 consists of 14 residues. CDR3 loop: CATQSGQRQETQYF. The CDR3 nucleotides are TGTGCCACCCAAAGCGGGCAGAGACAAGAGACCCAGTACTTC.

The table lists this clone with a few counts. V gene TRBV28 combines with J gene TRBJ2-5; 10 positions agree with TRBD1. The germline V gene has CDR1 MDHEN and CDR2 SYDVKM. With 5 bases clipped from V and 5 bases from J, the junction kept 8 bases outside the gene matches. This CDR3 comprises 15 residues. The CDR3 here is CASSTRTGGWETQYF. The CDR3 bases are TGTGCCAGCAGTACAAGGACAGGGGGGTGGGAGACCCAGTACTTC.